This T cell receptor beta chain comes out of a study of glioma-infiltrating T cells. General study results and limits: Only very few CDR3 sequences appeared in both tissue and blood. Above-expected tissue-blood divergence occurred in all gliomas, most in low-grade ones.

The germline CDR1 and CDR2 sequences are SEHNR and FQNEAQ (reference sequence). The CDR3 extends over 12 amino acids. Amplification of TCR alpha and beta CDR3 regions from RNA used iRepertoire nested multiplex PCR. Tissue mRNA or PBMC total RNA, roughly 85-450 ng, went into one-step reverse transcription and amplification. MiXCR was run by TCRdb on the multiplex PCR reads, yielding one entry per CDR3 protein. The profile shows fewer than 90,000 distinct CDR3 sequences, about 23% of them singletons. Notes on this clonotype: Its antigen is undetermined. This clone may be a read error of a much larger clone one base away.

The rearrangement links TRBV7-9 to TRBJ2-7; D remains unclear. Sequencing input: glioma tissue, nonneoplastic brain tissue, or PBMCs (not recorded which). This TCR came from a human donor with low-grade glioma or glioblastoma, undergoing nonglioma brain surgery, or in good health (not recorded which). The CDR3 nucleotides read TGTGCCAACAGCGCTCTGGGTTACGAGCAGTACTTC. Amino acids: CANSALGYEQYF. The full variable domain, rest sourced from reference TRBV7-9 and TRBJ2-7, is DTGVSQNPRHKITKRGQNVTFRCDPISEHNRLYWYRQTLGQGPEFLTYFQNEAQLEKSRLLSDRFSAERPKGSFSTLEIQRTEQGDSAMYLCANSALGYEQYFGPGTRLTVT.